A single sample gave rise to the 6 T cell receptor beta chains below, sequenced in a study of T cells after yellow fever vaccination. TCRdb redid the calling of the 5' RACE reads with MiXCR, one entry per CDR3 protein. The sample records some 350,000 distinct CDR3 sequences, 8.5% to 10% being singletons. The sequences come from PBMCs, collected on the day of the first yellow fever vaccination. These receptor sequences come from a man aged 18 to 29 who received the YFV17D yellow fever vaccine.

This clonotype has more than one count but fewer than ten. The chain is built from TRBV5-6 and TRBJ1-5; D gene uncertain. This CDR3 has 16 amino acids. Per the germline V gene, CDR1 is SGHDT and CDR2 is YYEEEE. V was pared by 0 bases and J by 3 bases, with 13 bases between. The CDR3 nucleotides read TGTGCCAGCAGCTTGGGAGCAGGCAAACTCAATCAGCCCCAGCATTTT. It translates to CASSLGAGKLNQPQHF.

V and J are TRBV4-1 and TRBJ2-6, with 10 bases that match TRBD1. Losses at the gene ends were 4 bases for V and 0 bases for J; bases not matched to a gene: 6. Germline loops: CDR1 MGHRA, CDR2 YSYEKL. The length of the CDR3 is 18 residues. Here the CDR3 reads CASSPGQGPVSGANVLTF. The CDR3 DNA follows: TGCGCCAGCAGCCCGGGACAGGGGCCCGTCTCTGGGGCCAACGTCCTGACTTTC.

This clonotype was found many times. This chain links TRBV7-2 with TRBJ2-3; D ambiguous. This CDR3 comprises 14 residues. The V end lost 6 bases, the J end lost 0 bases, and 10 bases lay between the germline ends. Germline CDR1 and CDR2: SGHTA and FQGNSA. For the CDR3, the DNA is TGTGCCAGCAGGGGTAGGCTCAGCACAGATACGCAGTATTTT. Its translation is CASRGRLSTDTQYF. The full variable domain, its missing parts supplied by reference TRBV7-2 and TRBJ2-3, is GAGVSQSPSNKVTEKGKDVELRCDPISGHTALYWYRQSLGQGLEFLIYFQGNSAPDKSGLPSDRFSAERTGGSVSTLTIQRTQQEDSAVYLCASRGRLSTDTQYFGPGTRLTVL.

This clonotype was recorded at least ten times. J is TRBJ1-2 and V is TRBV29-1, with D perhaps matching TRBD1 (6 bases). CDR3 length equals 15 residues. Germline values: CDR1 SQVTM, CDR2 ANQGSEA. The V end was cut by 6 bases, the J end by 2 bases, with 19 bases between. This CDR3 is CSVSGGALGNYGYTF. As DNA, the CDR3 is TGCAGCGTCTCCGGGGGGGCACTCGGGAACTATGGCTACACCTTC.

Only a few counts were recorded for this clonotype. The chain has TRBV29-1 and TRBJ2-1, with D perhaps given as TRBD1 or TRBD2 (5 bases each). The CDR3 extends over 17 amino acids. Germline-derived CDR1 and CDR2 are SQVTM and ANQGSEA. V lost 5 bases and J 8 bases, leaving 28 bases between the germline ends. CDR3 loop: CSVRPQRRLDRDDEQFF. The CDR3 region has the DNA TGCAGCGTTCGCCCCCAGAGACGACTGGATCGGGACGATGAGCAGTTCTTC.

This clonotype has just a few counts. This chain uses TRBV5-4 with TRBJ2-3; 8 bases line up with TRBD1. With 4 bases clipped from V and 0 bases from J, the junction kept 4 bases outside the gene matches. CDR1 and CDR2 (germline): SGHNT, YYREEE (reference sequence). The CDR3 contains 15 residues. DNA of the CDR3: TGTGCCAGCAGCCGACAGGGGTCCAGCACAGATACGCAGTATTTT. Protein product: CASSRQGSSTDTQYF.